Given below is one TCR beta chain in context. The read ends 3 residues early relative to the CDR3; the germline J gene fills the gap. CDR3 length: 14 amino acids. Germline V lookup: CDR1 SQVTM, CDR2 ANQGSEA. V was cut by 3 bases and J by 3 bases, with 14 bases left in between. The table came from immunoSEQ multiplex PCR; TCRdb's copy has only in-frame clones and leaves some out. The sample has over 30,000 clones, and its top ten clones hold roughly 5%. These data belong to a study of T cells in women clearing cervical HPV infection. The clonotype comes from a woman aged 18 to 75 with a cervical HPV16 infection that either progressed to CIN3+ or cleared (not recorded which). The sequenced sample consisted of blood buffy coat. The V gene is TRBV29-1, the J gene TRBJ1-2; D is perhaps TRBD1 (6 bases). CDR3 sequence reads: CSVEGTGWHYGYTF. The DNA read from the CDR3 is TGCAGCGTTGAGGGCACAGGGTGGCACTATGGC.